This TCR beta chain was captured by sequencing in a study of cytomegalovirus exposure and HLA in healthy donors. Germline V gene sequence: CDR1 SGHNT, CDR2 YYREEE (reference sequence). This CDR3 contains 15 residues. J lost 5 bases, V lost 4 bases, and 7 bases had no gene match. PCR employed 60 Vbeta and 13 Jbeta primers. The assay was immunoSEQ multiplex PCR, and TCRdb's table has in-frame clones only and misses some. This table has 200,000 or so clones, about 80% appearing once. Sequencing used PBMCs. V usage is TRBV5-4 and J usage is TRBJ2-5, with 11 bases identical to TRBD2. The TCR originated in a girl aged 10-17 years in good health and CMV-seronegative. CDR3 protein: CASSLIAGGRETQYF. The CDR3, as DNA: TGTGCCAGCAGCCTAATAGCGGGGGGGCGGGAGACCCAGTACTTC.